One and the same sample provided the 14 T cell receptor beta chains below, sequenced in a study of read filtering for tumor transcriptome and immune sequencing (dated by TCRdb to about 2020). Data came from an Illumina HiSeq 4000. Starting from 400 to 450 ng RNA, TCR libraries were constructed with the Immunoverse kit using molecular barcoded adaptors that cover the alpha/delta and beta/gamma chains. TCRdb itself trimmed the public reads at Q25 with fastp, ran MiXCR and retained productive beta chains. When rows share a CDR3 protein, they turn into one entry using the most common DNA and genes. Across this sample there are fewer than 150,000 distinct CDR3 sequences, with around 13% seen only once. The leading ten clones occupy 8% to 13% of the sample. Sequencing was done on a sample of a population of CD138-negative cells sorted from bone marrow. Sample cell subset or site, as interpreted from the label and publication: bone marrow mononuclear cells depleted of CD138+ plasma/myeloma cells by negative magnetic selection. The source is a donor aged 40 or over with multiple myeloma.

This clonotype has at least ten counts. The chain couples TRBV20-1 to TRBJ2-5; D gene ambiguous. Germline V lookup: CDR1 DFQATT, CDR2 SNEGSKA (reference sequence). The V gene lost 4 bases and the J gene lost 4 bases, with 4 bases spanning the gap. The CDR3 has 10 residues. DNA of the CDR3: TGCAGTGCTACCCTAGAGACCCAGTACTTC. Translating it yields CSATLETQYF.

As to this clonotype: A read error may be the cause here, since a much bigger clone is one base away. This chain connects TRBV19 to TRBJ2-7, with D unresolved. The CDR3 length is 16 residues. The V gene's germline CDR1 is LNHDA and CDR2 SQIVND (reference sequence). The CDR3: CASSIRAGLSSYEQCF. CDR3 DNA sequence: TGTGCCAGTAGTATCCGGGCCGGGCTAAGCTCCTACGAGCAGTGCTTC.

V usage is TRBV6-1 and J usage is TRBJ2-7; a weak D match, TRBD1 (6 bases). CDR3 length equals 14 residues. V shed 4 bases and J shed 2 bases, with 12 bases lying between them. CDR1 is MNHNS and CDR2 is SASEGT in the germline V gene. CDR3 sequence: CASSGPGHPYEQYF. The CDR3 region has the DNA TGTGCCAGCAGTGGACCGGGACACCCCTACGAGCAGTACTTC.

This clonotype was counted between two and nine times. The genes are TRBV11-1 and TRBJ2-3; D remains ambiguous. The ends were cut back, 6 bases at V and 6 bases at J, with 13 bases in the middle. The CDR3 is 13 amino acids. From germline, CDR1 is SGHAT and CDR2 FQDESV (reference sequence). CDR3 sequence reads: CASSQEVADTQYF. The CDR3 DNA reads TGTGCCAGCAGTCAAGAGGTCGCGGATACGCAGTATTTT.

The V call is TRBV30, the J call TRBJ2-3; a weak D match, TRBD2 (6 bases). This CDR3 region has 15 residues. V shed 0 bases and J shed 2 bases, with 12 bases lying between them. Germline lookup yields CDR1 GTSNPN and CDR2 SVGIG (reference sequence). The CDR3 bases are TGTGCCTGGAGTGTACGGGCTAGCGTCACAGATACGCAGTATTTT. It specifies CAWSVRASVTDTQYF.

This clonotype was recorded at least ten times. The chain is built from TRBV7-6 and TRBJ2-3; D may be TRBD2 (6 bases). Trimming cost V 3 bases and J 4 bases, with 8 bases left between them. Germline assignment: CDR1 SGHVS and CDR2 FNYEAQ. This CDR3 comprises 13 residues. The CDR3 region has the DNA TGTGCCAGCAGCTTTCGCGGGGCAGATACGCAGTATTTT. It encodes CASSFRGADTQYF.

The chain recombines TRBV3-1 with TRBJ1-1; D gene ambiguous. The ends were cut back, 0 bases at V and 3 bases at J, with 5 bases in the middle. Germline V gives CDR1 LGHDT, CDR2 YNNKEL (reference sequence). CDR3 length equals 13 residues. The CDR3: CASSQDSDTEAFF. Written as DNA, the CDR3 is TGTGCCAGCAGCCAAGATTCGGACACTGAAGCTTTCTTT.

The table lists this clonotype with many counts. V is TRBV7-9 and J is TRBJ2-3; 9 nucleotides line up with TRBD2. Germline CDR1 reads SEHNR; CDR2 reads FQNEAQ (reference sequence). CDR3 length: 15 residues. With V trimmed by 5 bases and J by 5 bases, 8 bases remained unmatched. This CDR3 is CASSPSGGRLDTQYF. The CDR3 nucleotides are TGTGCCAGCAGCCCAAGCGGGGGGCGATTAGATACGCAGTATTTT. Filled out from reference TRBV7-9 and TRBJ2-3, the complete variable domain reads DTGVSQNPRHKITKRGQNVTFRCDPISEHNRLYWYRQTLGQGPEFLTYFQNEAQLEKSRLLSDRFSAERPKGSFSTLEIQRTEQGDSAMYLCASSPSGGRLDTQYFGPGTRLTVL.

The V and J genes are TRBV6-1 and TRBJ2-5; D unclear. The germline CDR1 and CDR2 sequences are MNHNS and SASEGT. Trimming pared 4 bases from V and 3 bases from J, leaving 9 bases between. This CDR3 has 13 residues. The CDR3 region has the DNA TGTGCCAGCAGTGGAACCGCCAAAGAGACCCAGTACTTC. Encoded protein: CASSGTAKETQYF.

This clonotype has a count of ten or more. V gene TRBV29-1 combines with J gene TRBJ2-3; D tentatively reads TRBD1 or TRBD2 (5 bases each). V was trimmed by 6 bases and J by 6 bases, leaving 16 bases between them. The germline V gene encodes CDR1 SQVTM and CDR2 ANQGSEA. CDR3 length: 13 amino acids. The CDR3 nucleotides are TGCAGCGTGGCTCGGGGCGAGGGGGATACGCAGTATTTT. Protein: CSVARGEGDTQYF.

This clonotype was picked up many times. The rearrangement uses TRBV28 and TRBJ2-5, with TRBD2 matching over 10 bases. CDR1 and CDR2 from the germline V gene are MDHEN and SYDVKM. V was pared by 3 bases and J by 5 bases, with 12 bases of the junction left unmatched. CDR3 size: 17 residues. The CDR3 spells CASSFSLAGVGGETQYF. DNA for the CDR3: TGTGCCAGCAGTTTCAGTCTAGCGGGAGTTGGGGGGGAGACCCAGTACTTC.

This clonotype was counted at least ten times. The chain is built from TRBV7-8 and TRBJ2-3; perhaps D is TRBD1 or TRBD2 (6 bases each). Germline lookup yields CDR1 SGHVS and CDR2 FQNEAQ. Trimming cost V 7 bases and J 1 base, with 15 bases left between them. The CDR3 has 15 amino acids. In DNA form, the CDR3 reads TGTGCCAGCACTCCGGGGGCCATAGGCACAGATACGCAGTATTTT. Residues: CASTPGAIGTDTQYF. Combining the CDR3 with reference TRBV7-8 and TRBJ2-3 gives the whole variable domain GAGVSQSPRYKVAKRGQDVALRCDPISGHVSLFWYQQALGQGPEFLTYFQNEAQLDKSGLPSDRFFAERPEGSVSTLKIQRTQQEDSAVYLCASTPGAIGTDTQYFGPGTRLTVL.

This clonotype showed up many times. This chain connects TRBV5-4 to TRBJ2-1; 12 bases map to TRBD2. Germline V gene data show CDR1 as SGHNT and CDR2 as YYREEE (reference sequence). Germline trimming cut 4 bases from V and 13 bases from J; bases unmatched to any gene: 6. CDR3 length: 13 amino acids. CDR3: CASSTRLAGEQFF. In DNA, the CDR3 is TGTGCCAGCAGCACGCGACTAGCGGGAGAACAGTTCTTC.

The rearrangement links TRBV6-5 to TRBJ2-7; a weak D match, TRBD1 (5 bases). Germline V gene lookup returns CDR1 MNHEY and CDR2 SVGAGI. V was shortened by 7 bases and J by 2 bases, with 9 bases between the two germline ends. The CDR3 loop spans 12 amino acids. Written as DNA, the CDR3 is TGTGCCAGCAACGACAGTCCCTACGAGCAGTACTTC. Translated, it gives CASNDSPYEQYF.